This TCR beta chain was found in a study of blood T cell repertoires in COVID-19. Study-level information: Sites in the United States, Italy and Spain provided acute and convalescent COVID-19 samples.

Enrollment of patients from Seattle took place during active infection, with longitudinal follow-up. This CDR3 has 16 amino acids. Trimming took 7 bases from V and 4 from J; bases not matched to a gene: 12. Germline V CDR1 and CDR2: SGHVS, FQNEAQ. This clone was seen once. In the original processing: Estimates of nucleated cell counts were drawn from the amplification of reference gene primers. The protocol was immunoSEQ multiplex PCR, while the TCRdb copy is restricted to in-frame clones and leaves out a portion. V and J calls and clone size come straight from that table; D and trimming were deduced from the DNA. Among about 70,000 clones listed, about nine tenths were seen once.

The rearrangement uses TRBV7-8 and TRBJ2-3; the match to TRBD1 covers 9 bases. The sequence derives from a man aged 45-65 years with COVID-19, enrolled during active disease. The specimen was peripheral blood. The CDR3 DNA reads TGTGCCAGCACACCTCAAACAGGGGGCGCGGCAGATACGCAGTATTTT. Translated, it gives CASTPQTGGAADTQYF.